The entry that follows covers one TCR beta chain sequence. Its antigen is still unknown. Germline V CDR1 and CDR2: DFQATT, SNEGSKA (reference sequence). CDR3 size: 15 residues. V was trimmed by 5 bases and J by 0 bases, leaving 17 bases between them. This sample was included in a study of post-analysis software for immune sequencing data. Study summary: Disease courses included relapsing-remitting, secondary progressive and progressive-relapsing multiple sclerosis. Study-level points and caveats: A handful of TRBV segments, including TRBV5-6, TRBV5-1 and TRBV20-1, were more frequent in patients than controls.

TCR beta cDNA libraries included unique molecular identifiers. Each CDR3 protein is one row after TCRdb ran MiXCR on the PCR reads. The sample has 820,000 or so distinct CDR3 sequences; about 50% are singletons. The clonotype originates from a girl aged 5-17 years with multiple sclerosis. The V and J genes are TRBV20-1 and TRBJ2-7, with D perhaps TRBD1 (5 bases). Input material: blood. CDR3 bases: TGCAGTGCTCACCTCGACAGCACCAGCTCCTACGAGCAGTACTTC. It encodes CSAHLDSTSSYEQYF.